This entry describes one TCR beta chain. Its target is unknown. These data are taken from a study of shared clonotypes between healthy human individuals. Using immunoSEQ multiplex PCR, the repertoire was profiled, and TCRdb retains in-frame clones only, with some absent. The table has some 2.1 million clones, roughly 94% seen once. Study observations and caveats: All-four-donor shared clonotypes had higher generation probabilities than non-shared clonotypes did. The sampled material consisted only of blood, and tissue repertoires are likely to differ.

This CDR3 region has 11 residues. Germline values: CDR1 SNHLY, CDR2 FYNNEI. The V and J ends lost 6 bases and 7 bases respectively, with 9 bases between them. This rearrangement joins TRBV2 to TRBJ1-1, with D hard to call. The TCR was taken from a man aged 18 to 29 in good health. Sequencing was carried out using naive CD4+ T cells sorted from blood. The subset denotes: CD45RA+ positively selected. Here the CDR3 DNA reads TGTGCCAGCAGCCCAGAGGGTGAAGCTTTCTTT. It is translated as CASSPEGEAFF. Supplemented by reference TRBV2 and TRBJ1-1, the full variable domain reads EPEVTQTPSHQVTQMGQEVILRCVPISNHLYFYWYRQILGQKVEFLVSFYNNEISEKSEIFDDQFSVERPDGSNFTLKIRSTKLEDSAMYFCASSPEGEAFFGQGTRLTVV.